Listed here are 28 T cell receptor beta chains from one sample, sequenced in a study of T-cell reconstitution after alpha-beta-depleted transplantation in children. For TCRbeta, the library was prepared with unique molecular identifiers. TCRdb used MiXCR to reprocess the PCR reads, holding one entry per CDR3 protein. The repertoire has under 50,000 distinct CDR3 sequences, roughly 8.7% of them found once; the top ten carry about 26%. Source: PBMCs, mostly from graft donor cells, taken 60 days after TCRalphabeta/CD19-depleted stem cell transplant. The receptor source for this set is a male patient between 2 and 10 years old who had a stem cell transplant for chronic granulomatous disease, so the T cells may come from the graft donor.

This clonotype was recorded many times. The rearrangement uses TRBV7-3 and TRBJ2-1; a weak D match, TRBD1 (6 bases). CDR1 SGHTA and CDR2 FQGTGA come from the germline V gene. This CDR3 contains 14 residues. Trimming stripped 4 bases from V and 1 base from J, with 8 bases between. The CDR3 DNA reads TGTGCCAGCAGCTCAACAGGGTCCTACAATGAGCAGTTCTTC. Translating it yields CASSSTGSYNEQFF.

The genes are TRBV6-2 or TRBV6-3 and TRBJ2-7; unclear D gene. Germline V CDR1 and CDR2: MNHEY, SVGEGT. Trimming cost V 3 bases and J 4 bases, with 13 bases left between them. The CDR3 spans 14 residues. The CDR3 sequence is CASSYGETVYEQYF. CDR3 DNA: TGTGCCAGCAGTTATGGAGAAACCGTTTACGAGCAGTACTTC.

The chain is built from TRBV15 and TRBJ1-2; no reliable D call. V was clipped by 1 base and J by 7 bases, with 10 bases between them. Germline V gene data show CDR1 as LNHNV and CDR2 as YYDKDF (reference sequence). The length of the CDR3 is 13 residues. The CDR3 region is CATSRAVDGGYTF. The CDR3 DNA sequence: TGTGCCACCAGCAGAGCCGTAGACGGTGGCTACACCTTC.

The sample holds many counts of this clonotype. The chain joins TRBV5-5 to TRBJ1-5, with TRBD1 identical over 8 bases. The CDR3 is made up of 13 amino acids. With 4 bases clipped from V and 11 bases from J, the junction kept 8 bases outside the gene matches. Germline V gives CDR1 SGHKS, CDR2 YYEKEE (reference sequence). In DNA form, the CDR3 reads TGTGCCAGCAGCACCGGACAGGGTTCGGCCCAGCATTTT. The encoded protein is CASSTGQGSAQHF.

There are many counts of this clonotype. This chain joins TRBV4-2 and TRBJ2-7; D possibly matches TRBD1 or TRBD2 (6 bases each). V shed 0 bases and J shed 7 bases, with 16 bases lying between them. CDR1 LGHNA and CDR2 YNFKEQ come from the germline V gene. This CDR3 has 15 amino acids. CDR3 bases: TGTGCCAGCAGCCAAGATACCGGGGGCGCAGGGGAGCAGTACTTC. Amino acids: CASSQDTGGAGEQYF.

The chain has TRBV20-1 and TRBJ2-7; 7 nucleotides agree with TRBD1. The J segment lost 3 bases and the V segment lost 1 base, leaving 6 bases of the junction unmatched. The CDR3 sequence is 14 residues long. CDR1 and CDR2 (germline): DFQATT, SNEGSKA (reference sequence). The CDR3 DNA follows: TGCAGTGCTAGAGCGAGACAGGGCCTCTACGAGCAGTACTTC. It specifies CSARARQGLYEQYF.

This clonotype was counted ten times or more. This rearrangement joins TRBV6-5 to TRBJ2-6; 7 bases agree with TRBD1. Germline V gene lookup returns CDR1 MNHEY and CDR2 SVGAGI. The trim removed 4 bases at V and 2 bases at J, leaving 2 bases unmatched. This CDR3 is built from 15 residues. This chain's CDR3 is CASSWDRAGANVLTF. CDR3 nucleotides: TGTGCCAGCAGTTGGGACAGAGCTGGGGCCAACGTCCTGACTTTC.

This clonotype was observed many times. V and J are TRBV27 and TRBJ1-1; D gene unclear. The germline V and J ends were trimmed by 3 bases and 7 bases, with 12 bases remaining between them. The CDR3 length is 13 residues. CDR1 and CDR2 (germline): MNHEY, SMNVEV (reference sequence). The CDR3 sequence is CASSFNSLGEAFF. The CDR3 nucleotides are TGTGCCAGCAGTTTTAATAGTTTGGGTGAAGCTTTCTTT.

This clonotype was picked up many times. The chain employs TRBV7-9 and TRBJ1-1; TRBD1 might be the D (5 bases). CDR3 length: 12 residues. Germline V gives CDR1 SEHNR, CDR2 FQNEAQ (reference sequence). Trimming pared 3 bases from V and 8 bases from J, leaving 10 bases between. CDR3: CASSLGVWEAFF. CDR3 nucleotide sequence: TGTGCCAGCAGCTTGGGGGTCTGGGAAGCTTTCTTT.

This clonotype was seen ten or more times. This rearrangement joins TRBV20-1 to TRBJ2-3; D unresolved. The V and J ends lost 6 bases and 2 bases respectively, with 27 bases between them. Germline CDR1 reads DFQATT; CDR2 reads SNEGSKA (reference sequence). This CDR3 spans 18 amino acids. In nucleotides, the CDR3 is TGCAGTGCCAGACACTATCGGACGGCAAGAACGCACACAGATACGCAGTATTTT. Residues: CSARHYRTARTHTDTQYF.

This clonotype appeared many times. The V and J genes are TRBV6-4 and TRBJ2-3, with TRBD1 identical over 10 bases. The CDR3 contains 15 residues. Germline-derived CDR1 and CDR2 are MRHNA and SNTAGT. V trimming: 5 bases; J trimming: 1 base; junction bases outside the gene matches: 3. The CDR3 loop is CASSTGTGGTDTQYF. DNA of the CDR3: TGTGCCAGCAGTACAGGGACAGGGGGCACAGATACGCAGTATTTT.

There are many counts of this clonotype. The chain recombines TRBV9 with TRBJ2-7; TRBD2 matches 8 bases. Germline CDR1 SGDLS, CDR2 YYNGEE. CDR3 size: 16 residues. V shed 0 bases and J 2 bases; nucleotides not matched to a gene: 7. CDR3 residues: CASSVEPAGAPYEQYF. The CDR3 bases are TGTGCCAGCAGCGTAGAGCCAGCGGGGGCTCCCTACGAGCAGTACTTC. The full variable domain, rest sourced from reference TRBV9 and TRBJ2-7, is DSGVTQTPKHLITATGQRVTLRCSPRSGDLSVYWYQQSLDQGLQFLIQYYNGEERAKGNILERFSAQQFPDLHSELNLSSLELGDSALYFCASSVEPAGAPYEQYFGPGTRLTVT.

This clonotype has at least ten counts. The rearrangement links TRBV12-3 or TRBV12-4 to TRBJ1-1, with 9 bases lining up with TRBD1. This CDR3 has 14 residues. V dropped 1 base and J dropped 3; count of bases not matched to a gene: 0. In DNA form, the CDR3 reads TGTGCCAGCAGTTTAGGGACAGGGGACACTGAAGCTTTCTTT. This encodes CASSLGTGDTEAFF.

This clonotype has a count of ten or more. This rearrangement joins TRBV29-1 to TRBJ1-1; TRBD1 is a possible D gene (6 bases). Germline assignment: CDR1 SQVTM and CDR2 ANQGSEA. V was trimmed by 6 bases and J by 3 bases, leaving 14 bases between them. The CDR3 has 13 residues. The DNA of the CDR3 is TGCAGCGTACAACAGGGTAGATACACTGAAGCTTTCTTT. This gives the protein CSVQQGRYTEAFF.

This clonotype occurred many times. The rearrangement uses TRBV12-5 and TRBJ1-2, with D perhaps matching TRBD1 (6 bases). Germline-derived CDR1 and CDR2 are LGHNT and FRNRAP. The CDR3 is 12 residues long. With 6 bases removed from V and 7 bases from J, the gap between germline ends came to 12 bases. The CDR3 sequence is CASGLQGSGYTF. CDR3 bases: TGTGCTAGTGGGCTACAGGGTTCTGGCTACACCTTC.

In the case of this clonotype: A much larger clone lies a single base off, so this may be a read error. V gene TRBV7-2 combines with J gene TRBJ2-1; TRBD2 aligns across 10 bases. The CDR3 runs to 17 residues. Germline CDR1 is SGHTA and CDR2 is FQGNSA. The V gene end was trimmed by 0 bases and the J gene end by 3 bases; junction bases not matched to a gene: 5. The CDR3 DNA follows: TGTGCCAGCAGCTTAGCGCGAGTAGCGGGAGGCTACAATGAGCAGTTCTTC. This gives the protein CASSLARVAGGYNEQFF.

This clonotype was found many times. The gene calls are TRBV4-2 and TRBJ2-5, with 8 nucleotides matching TRBD2. V gave up 4 bases and J gave up 5 bases; unmatched junction bases: 12. This CDR3 has 16 amino acids. Germline CDR1 reads LGHNA; CDR2 reads YNFKEQ. The CDR3: CASSPRWEAGVETQYF. The CDR3 DNA sequence: TGTGCCAGCAGCCCCCGTTGGGAAGCGGGAGTTGAGACCCAGTACTTC.

This clonotype was recorded at least ten times. J is TRBJ2-7 and V is TRBV4-3; D might be TRBD2 (7 bases). The CDR3 spans 15 residues. Trimming shortened V by 0 bases and J by 2 bases, and 11 bases separated the two germline ends. Per the germline V gene, CDR1 is LGHNA and CDR2 is YSLEER. CDR3 sequence reads: CASSQDRGGPYEQYF. In DNA, the CDR3 is TGCGCCAGCAGCCAAGATAGGGGGGGGCCCTACGAGCAGTACTTC.

The rearrangement links TRBV7-8 to TRBJ2-7, with D maybe TRBD2 (6 bases). V shed 1 base and J shed 1 base, with 8 bases lying between them. Germline-derived CDR1 and CDR2 are SGHVS and FQNEAQ. The CDR3 loop spans 14 amino acids. The CDR3 bases are TGTGCCAGCAGCTTAGTCGGAGGGTCCTACGAGCAGTACTTC. This codes for CASSLVGGSYEQYF.

Remarks on this clonotype: This may come from a read error, since a much larger clone is one base off. CDR3 residues: CAISLGDGRVTF. The CDR3 bases are TGTGCCATCAGCTTAGGGGACGGAAGAGTGACCTTC. The rearrangement joins TRBV7-9 to TRBJ1-2; D possibly corresponds to TRBD1 (5 bases). Germline V gene lookup returns CDR1 SEHNR and CDR2 FQNEAQ (reference sequence). The CDR3 covers 12 residues. Full variable domain (outside the CDR3, taken from reference TRBV7-9 and TRBJ1-2): DTGVSQNPRHKITKRGQNVTFRCDPISEHNRLYWYRQTLGQGPEFLTYFQNEAQLEKSRLLSDRFSAERPKGSFSTLEIQRTEQGDSAMYLCAISLGDGRVTFGSGTRLTVV.

This clonotype appeared many times. Germline and junction disagree at one end, which may indicate a read error. V usage is TRBV20-1 and J usage is TRBJ2-5; D call uncertain. Per the germline V gene, CDR1 is DFQATT and CDR2 is SNEGSKA (reference sequence). The CDR3 is made up of 14 amino acids. CDR3 in DNA: TGCAGTGCTAGAGTCGGTGAGCTCCAAGGGACCCAGTACTTC. Amino acid sequence: CSARVGELQGTQYF.

This clonotype has a count of ten or more. The chain carries TRBV14 and TRBJ2-5; a possible D gene is TRBD2 (5 bases). Germline V gene lookup returns CDR1 SGHDN and CDR2 FVKESK. V lost 1 base, J lost 4 bases, and 19 bases lay in between. This CDR3 contains 17 residues. The CDR3 bases are TGTGCCAGCAGCCAAGTTCGATGGGCCGGGGAAGGAGAGACCCAGTACTTC. This encodes CASSQVRWAGEGETQYF.

At least ten counts were recorded for this clonotype. This chain links TRBV27 with TRBJ2-6; the D is unclear. The CDR3 is 13 residues long. Germline CDR1 is MNHEY and CDR2 is SMNVEV (reference sequence). V was trimmed by 6 bases and J by 0 bases, leaving 3 bases between them. This CDR3 reads CASSPSGANVLTF. The CDR3 region has the DNA TGTGCCAGCAGCCCCTCTGGGGCCAACGTCCTGACTTTC.

This clonotype was seen more than once but under ten times. V is TRBV20-1 and J is TRBJ1-2; the D is unclear. Germline CDR1 DFQATT, CDR2 SNEGSKA (reference sequence). V was shortened by 1 base and J by 4 bases, with 7 bases between the two germline ends. The CDR3 has 12 residues. DNA for the CDR3: TGCAGTGCTAGAGTAGAGCTCTATGGCTACACCTTC. It encodes CSARVELYGYTF.

The chain links TRBV7-3 to TRBJ2-2; TRBD1 agrees at 8 bases. V shed 1 base and J 7 bases; nucleotides not matched to a gene: 2. CDR3 length equals 14 residues. Germline assignment: CDR1 SGHTA and CDR2 FQGTGA. CDR3: CASSLNRGVGELFF. The CDR3 nucleotides read TGTGCCAGCAGCTTAAACAGGGGGGTCGGGGAGCTGTTTTTT.

At least ten counts were recorded for this clonotype. The chain is built from TRBV6-2 or TRBV6-3 and TRBJ2-7; TRBD1 matches at 7 bases. Germline CDR1 is MNHEY and CDR2 is SVGEGT. J gave up 2 bases and V 6 bases, and 1 base lay outside the gene matches. CDR3 length: 12 residues. CDR3 DNA: TGTGCCAGCAGAGACAGGGCCTACGAGCAGTACTTC. This sequence encodes CASRDRAYEQYF.

This clonotype came up many times. This chain connects TRBV6-1 to TRBJ1-6; D perhaps matches TRBD1 (5 bases). The ends were cut back, 6 bases at V and 6 bases at J, with 18 bases in the middle. This CDR3 is built from 16 residues. The germline CDR1 and CDR2 sequences are MNHNS and SASEGT. CDR3 amino acids: CASSLIVGGANSPLHF. The CDR3 DNA sequence: TGTGCCAGCAGCCTCATTGTCGGGGGAGCTAATTCACCCCTCCACTTT.

This clonotype was observed many times. The chain carries TRBV27 and TRBJ2-3, with 7 bases matching TRBD1. CDR1 and CDR2 from the germline V gene are MNHEY and SMNVEV (reference sequence). The J segment lost 1 base and the V segment lost 5 bases, leaving 3 bases of the junction unmatched. The CDR3 runs 14 residues. The CDR3 sequence: CASSPTGGTDTQYF. DNA of the CDR3: TGTGCCAGCAGTCCTACAGGGGGCACAGATACGCAGTATTTT.